This entry lists 14 T cell receptor beta chains sequenced from one sample in a study of blood T cell repertoires in COVID-19. The data were produced by immunoSEQ multiplex PCR, yet TCRdb's version contains in-frame clones alone and is incomplete. The sample holds tens of thousands of clones, around 82% seen once. Sequenced input: peripheral blood. These receptors were collected from a human donor in a cohort sampled during active COVID-19.

The CDR3 loop reads CAIRTGGTYEQYF. In DNA, the CDR3 is TGTGCCATCAGGACGGGGGGGACCTACGAGCAGTACTTC. The chain links TRBV10-3 to TRBJ2-7; 8 bases fit TRBD2. The V and J ends lost 6 bases and 2 bases, in that order; junction bases with no gene match: 3. Germline assignment: CDR1 ENHRY and CDR2 SYGVKD. This CDR3 has 13 amino acids.

The V and J genes are TRBV6-2 or TRBV6-3 and TRBJ1-2; no reliable D call. The germline V gene has CDR1 MNHEY and CDR2 SVGEGT. V lost 0 bases, J lost 5 bases, and 7 bases lay in between. This CDR3 spans 13 amino acids. Written as DNA, the CDR3 is TGTGCCAGCAGTTACTCCGGGGTTTATGGCTACACCTTC. It yields the protein CASSYSGVYGYTF.

The chain uses TRBV2 and TRBJ2-1; possible D gene TRBD1, 5 bases. Germline assignment: CDR1 SNHLY and CDR2 FYNNEI. CDR3 length: 15 amino acids. With 4 bases removed from V and 3 bases from J, the gap between germline ends came to 13 bases. The CDR3 region has the DNA TGTGCCAGCAGTGTTCCCCTTGGACACTACAATGAGCAGTTCTTC. It is translated as CASSVPLGHYNEQFF.

The chain couples TRBV7-2 to TRBJ2-7; D perhaps matches TRBD2 (5 bases). The V and J ends lost 2 bases and 0 bases respectively, with 14 bases between them. In germline, CDR1 is SGHTA, CDR2 FQGNSA. This CDR3 has 16 residues. CDR3 sequence: CASSLSGNPSSYEQYF. The CDR3 coding sequence is TGTGCCAGCAGCTTATCGGGGAACCCGAGCTCCTACGAGCAGTACTTC. The variable domain in full, with the rest retrieved from reference TRBV7-2 and TRBJ2-7, is GAGVSQSPSNKVTEKGKDVELRCDPISGHTALYWYRQSLGQGLEFLIYFQGNSAPDKSGLPSDRFSAERTGGSVSTLTIQRTQQEDSAVYLCASSLSGNPSSYEQYFGPGTRLTVT.

The V and J genes are TRBV27 and TRBJ1-6, with a tentative D call TRBD1 (5 bases). The CDR3 has 15 residues. Trimming removed 5 bases at V and 5 bases at J, with 13 bases between. The germline V gene encodes CDR1 MNHEY and CDR2 SMNVEV (reference sequence). In DNA, the CDR3 is TGTGCCAGCAGTCCAAGGACATATAATAATTCACCCCTCCACTTT. Protein product: CASSPRTYNNSPLHF.

DNA of the CDR3: TGCGCCAGCAGCTTGGGACTAGCGGACCAAGAGACCCAGTACTTC. Translation: CASSLGLADQETQYF. V and J are TRBV5-1 and TRBJ2-5; TRBD2 matches 9 bases. The trim removed 0 bases at V and 0 bases at J, leaving 0 bases unmatched. The CDR3 loop spans 15 amino acids. CDR1 and CDR2 from the germline V gene are SGHRS and YFSETQ.

This clone was seen only a few times. This chain links TRBV7-2 with TRBJ1-6; D might be TRBD1 (5 bases). CDR3 length: 15 amino acids. Germline V CDR1 and CDR2: SGHTA, FQGNSA. Trimming took 5 bases from V and 9 from J, leaving 17 bases between them. The chain's CDR3 is CASSPGGGVGSPLHF. The CDR3 DNA follows: TGTGCCAGCAGCCCAGGAGGAGGGGTCGGTTCACCCCTCCACTTT.

The genes are TRBV3-1 (or the pseudogene TRBV3-2) and TRBJ2-7; D is undetermined. V was clipped by 0 bases and J by 5 bases, with 11 bases between them. The CDR3 totals 14 residues. Germline V gene sequence: CDR1 LGHDT, CDR2 YNNKEL (reference sequence). Written as DNA, the CDR3 is TGTGCCAGCAGCCAAGATAACGTACTGGACGAGCAGTACTTC. Translation gives CASSQDNVLDEQYF.

The chain is built from TRBV24-1 and TRBJ2-7, with D perhaps matching TRBD1 (5 bases). The CDR3 has 14 residues. Germline values: CDR1 KGHDR, CDR2 SFDVKD. The V gene lost 1 base and the J gene lost 4 bases, with 10 bases spanning the gap. The DNA of the CDR3 is TGTGCCACCAGTGATTTCTGGGGCCATTACGAGCAGTACTTC. It yields the protein CATSDFWGHYEQYF.

The chain combines TRBV30 with TRBJ1-2, with D hard to call. V was pared by 3 bases and J by 0 bases, with 14 bases between. CDR3 length: 15 residues. Germline lookup yields CDR1 GTSNPN and CDR2 SVGIG (reference sequence). The CDR3 nucleotides are TGTGCCTGGAGGGACTACGTGCCAGCTAACTATGGCTACACCTTC. Its protein product is CAWRDYVPANYGYTF. Based on the CDR3 plus reference TRBV30 and TRBJ1-2, the full variable domain is SQTIHQWPATLVQPVGSPLSLECTVEGTSNPNLYWYRQAAGRGLQLLFYSVGIGQISSEVPQNLSASRPQDRQFILSSKKLLLSDSGFYLCAWRDYVPANYGYTFGSGTRLTVV.

The gene calls are TRBV7-9 and TRBJ1-3; perhaps TRBD1 as D (6 bases). The germline V and J ends were trimmed by 2 bases and 0 bases, with 14 bases remaining between them. This CDR3 has 17 residues. Germline loops: CDR1 SEHNR, CDR2 FQNEAQ (reference sequence). The CDR3 loop reads CASSLLGATSSGNTIYF. CDR3 nucleotides: TGTGCCAGCAGCTTATTGGGGGCGACGAGCTCTGGAAACACCATATATTTT.

The genes are TRBV6-5 and TRBJ1-1, with TRBD1 as a possible D gene (6 bases). Germline V gene sequence: CDR1 MNHEY, CDR2 SVGAGI. The CDR3 length is 12 residues. Deletions cut 6 bases from V and 5 bases from J, with 10 bases between. In nucleotides, the CDR3 is TGTGCCAGCAGAAACAGGGTTACTGAAGCTTTCTTT. It specifies CASRNRVTEAFF.

This chain connects TRBV6-5 to TRBJ2-1; 9 bases are a match to TRBD1. With V trimmed by 8 bases and J by 1 base, 6 bases remained unmatched. Germline lookup yields CDR1 MNHEY and CDR2 SVGAGI. This CDR3 is built from 15 residues. As DNA, the CDR3 is TGTGCCAGCTCCCGAGGGACAGGGTCCTACAATGAGCAGTTCTTC. Protein: CASSRGTGSYNEQFF.

The rearrangement links TRBV28 to TRBJ1-2; 9 bases are shared with TRBD1. The CDR3 loop spans 13 amino acids. V shed 6 bases and J 9 bases; nucleotides not matched to a gene: 8. Germline CDR1 reads MDHEN; CDR2 reads SYDVKM. CDR3 sequence: CASSRDRASRYTF. In nucleotides, the CDR3 is TGTGCCAGCAGCCGGGACAGGGCTTCTCGCTACACCTTC.